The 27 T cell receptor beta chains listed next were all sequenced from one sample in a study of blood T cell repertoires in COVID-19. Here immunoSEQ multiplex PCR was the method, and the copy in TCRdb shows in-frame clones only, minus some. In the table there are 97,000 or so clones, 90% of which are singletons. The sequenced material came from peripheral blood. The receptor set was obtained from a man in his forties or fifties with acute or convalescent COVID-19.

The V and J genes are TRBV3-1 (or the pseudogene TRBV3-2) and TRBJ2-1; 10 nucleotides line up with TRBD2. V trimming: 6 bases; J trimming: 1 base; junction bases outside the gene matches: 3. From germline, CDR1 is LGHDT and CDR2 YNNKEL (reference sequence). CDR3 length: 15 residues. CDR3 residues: CASRRTSGSYNEQFF. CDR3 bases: TGTGCCAGCAGGCGGACTAGCGGATCCTACAATGAGCAGTTCTTC.

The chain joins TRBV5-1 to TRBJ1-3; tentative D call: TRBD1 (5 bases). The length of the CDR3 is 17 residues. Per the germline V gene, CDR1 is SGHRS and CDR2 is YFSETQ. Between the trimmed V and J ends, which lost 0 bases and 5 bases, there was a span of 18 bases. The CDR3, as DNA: TGCGCCAGCAGCTTGGGGGTTCGGGACTCGCATAGAAACACCATATATTTT. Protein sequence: CASSLGVRDSHRNTIYF.

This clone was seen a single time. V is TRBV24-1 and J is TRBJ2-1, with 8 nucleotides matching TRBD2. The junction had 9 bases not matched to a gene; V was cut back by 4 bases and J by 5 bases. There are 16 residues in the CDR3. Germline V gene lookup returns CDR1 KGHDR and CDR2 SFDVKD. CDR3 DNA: TGTGCCACCAGTGACGGTAGCGGGATTACCAACAATGAGCAGTTCTTC. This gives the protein CATSDGSGITNNEQFF.

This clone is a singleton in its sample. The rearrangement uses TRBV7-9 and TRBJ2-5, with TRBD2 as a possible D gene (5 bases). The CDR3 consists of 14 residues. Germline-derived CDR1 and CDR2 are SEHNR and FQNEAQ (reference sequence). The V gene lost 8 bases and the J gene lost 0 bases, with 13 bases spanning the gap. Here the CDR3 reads CASRGLEYQETQYF. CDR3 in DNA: TGTGCCAGCCGAGGACTGGAGTACCAAGAGACCCAGTACTTC.

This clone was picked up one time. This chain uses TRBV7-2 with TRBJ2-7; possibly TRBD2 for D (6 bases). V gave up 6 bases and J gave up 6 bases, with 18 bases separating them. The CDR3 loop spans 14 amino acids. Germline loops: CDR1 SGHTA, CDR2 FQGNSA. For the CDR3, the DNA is TGTGCCAGCAGTGCCGTTGGGGGAGCGGGCGAGCAGTACTTC. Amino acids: CASSAVGGAGEQYF.

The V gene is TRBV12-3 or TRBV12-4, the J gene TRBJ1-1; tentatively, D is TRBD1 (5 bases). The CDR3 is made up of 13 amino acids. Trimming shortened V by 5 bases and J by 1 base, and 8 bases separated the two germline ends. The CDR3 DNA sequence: TGTGCCAGCAGTCGACAGACGAACACTGAAGCTTTCTTT. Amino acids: CASSRQTNTEAFF.

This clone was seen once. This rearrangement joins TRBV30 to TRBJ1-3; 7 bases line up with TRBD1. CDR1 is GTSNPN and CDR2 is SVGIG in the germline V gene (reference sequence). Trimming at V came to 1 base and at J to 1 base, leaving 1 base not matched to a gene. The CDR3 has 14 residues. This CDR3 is CAWSAGGSGNTIYF. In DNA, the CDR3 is TGTGCCTGGAGTGCAGGGGGGTCTGGAAACACCATATATTTT.

Here the CDR3 DNA reads TGTGCCAGCAGTAAGGGGACAGGGTACGGGGAGCTGTTTTTT. Amino acid sequence: CASSKGTGYGELFF. The chain employs TRBV6-5 and TRBJ2-2, with 9 nucleotides matching TRBD1. Germline CDR1 and CDR2: MNHEY and SVGAGI. The CDR3 consists of 14 residues. Unmatched junction bases numbered 5, after V lost 5 bases and J lost 7 bases.

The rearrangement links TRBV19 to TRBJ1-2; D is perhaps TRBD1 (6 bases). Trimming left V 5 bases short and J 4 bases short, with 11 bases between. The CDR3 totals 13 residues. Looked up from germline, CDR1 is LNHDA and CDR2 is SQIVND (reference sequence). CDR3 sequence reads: CASSLRGVYGYTF. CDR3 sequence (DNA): TGTGCCAGTAGTCTCAGGGGTGTCTATGGCTACACCTTC.

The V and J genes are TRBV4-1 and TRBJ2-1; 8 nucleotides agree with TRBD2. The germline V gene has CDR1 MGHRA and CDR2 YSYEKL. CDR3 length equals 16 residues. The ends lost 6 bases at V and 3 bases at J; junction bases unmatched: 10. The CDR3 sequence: CASRPRIAGYYNEQFF. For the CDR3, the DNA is TGCGCCAGCAGACCCCGTATAGCGGGATACTACAATGAGCAGTTCTTC.

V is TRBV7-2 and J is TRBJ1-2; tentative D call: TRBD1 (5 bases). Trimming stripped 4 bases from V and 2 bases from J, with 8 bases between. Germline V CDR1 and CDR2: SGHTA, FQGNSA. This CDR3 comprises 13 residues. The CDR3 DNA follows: TGTGCCAGCAGCTATACAGGAAACTATGGCTACACCTTC. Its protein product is CASSYTGNYGYTF.

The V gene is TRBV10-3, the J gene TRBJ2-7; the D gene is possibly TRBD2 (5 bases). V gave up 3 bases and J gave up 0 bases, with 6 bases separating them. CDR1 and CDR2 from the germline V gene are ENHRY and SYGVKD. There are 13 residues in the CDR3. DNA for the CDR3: TGTGCCATCAGTGATAGCGCCTCCTACGAGCAGTACTTC. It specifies CAISDSASYEQYF.

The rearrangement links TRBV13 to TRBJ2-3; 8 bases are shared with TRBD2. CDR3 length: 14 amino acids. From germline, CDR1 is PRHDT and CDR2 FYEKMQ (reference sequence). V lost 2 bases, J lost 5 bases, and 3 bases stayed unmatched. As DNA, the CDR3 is TGTGCCAGCAGCTTAAGCGGGAGAGAAGATACGCAGTATTTT. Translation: CASSLSGREDTQYF.

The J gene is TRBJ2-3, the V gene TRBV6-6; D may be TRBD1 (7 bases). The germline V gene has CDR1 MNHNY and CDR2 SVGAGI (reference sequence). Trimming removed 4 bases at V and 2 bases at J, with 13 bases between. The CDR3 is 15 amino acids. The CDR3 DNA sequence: TGTGCCAGCAGTTCGAGACAGGGACTCACAGATACGCAGTATTTT. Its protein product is CASSSRQGLTDTQYF.

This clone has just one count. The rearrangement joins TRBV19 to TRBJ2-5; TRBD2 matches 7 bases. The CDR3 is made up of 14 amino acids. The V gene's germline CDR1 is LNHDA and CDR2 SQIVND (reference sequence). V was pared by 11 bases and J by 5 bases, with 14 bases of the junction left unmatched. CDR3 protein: CASSKRTSGETQYF. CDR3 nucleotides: TGTGCCTCGAGCAAGCGGACTAGTGGGGAGACCCAGTACTTC. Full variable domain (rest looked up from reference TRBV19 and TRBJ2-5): DGGITQSPKYLFRKEGQNVTLSCEQNLNHDAMYWYRQDPGQGLRLIYYSQIVNDFQKGDIAEGYSVSREKKESFPLTVTSAQKNPTAFYLCASSKRTSGETQYFGPGTRLLVL.

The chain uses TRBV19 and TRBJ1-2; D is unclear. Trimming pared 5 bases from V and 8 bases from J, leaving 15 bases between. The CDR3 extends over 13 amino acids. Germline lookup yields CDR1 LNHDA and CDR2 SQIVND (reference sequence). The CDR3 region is CASSAGLPGGYTF. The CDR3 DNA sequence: TGTGCCAGTAGTGCTGGCCTCCCGGGAGGCTACACCTTC. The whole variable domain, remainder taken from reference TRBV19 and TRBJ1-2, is DGGITQSPKYLFRKEGQNVTLSCEQNLNHDAMYWYRQDPGQGLRLIYYSQIVNDFQKGDIAEGYSVSREKKESFPLTVTSAQKNPTAFYLCASSAGLPGGYTFGSGTRLTVV.

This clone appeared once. CDR3 loop: CASRGGYAEAFF. As DNA, the CDR3 is TGTGCCAGCAGGGGGGGGTACGCTGAAGCTTTCTTT. V is TRBV27 and J is TRBJ1-1, with D tentatively TRBD1 (5 bases). The germline V gene encodes CDR1 MNHEY and CDR2 SMNVEV (reference sequence). Trimming removed 6 bases from V and 6 bases from J, with 11 bases in between. This CDR3 is 12 amino acids long.

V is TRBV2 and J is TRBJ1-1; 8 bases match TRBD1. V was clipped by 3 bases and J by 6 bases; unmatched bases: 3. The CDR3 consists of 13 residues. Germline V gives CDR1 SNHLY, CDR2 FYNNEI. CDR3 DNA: TGTGCCAGCAGTGACAGGGGGCTACCTGAAGCTTTCTTT. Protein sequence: CASSDRGLPEAFF.

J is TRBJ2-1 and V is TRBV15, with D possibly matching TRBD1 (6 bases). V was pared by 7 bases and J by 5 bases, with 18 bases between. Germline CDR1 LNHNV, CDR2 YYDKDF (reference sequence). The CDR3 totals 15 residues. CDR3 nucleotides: TGTGCCACCAAAAAAGGGGGAATCCCCGACAATGAGCAGTTCTTC. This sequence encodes CATKKGGIPDNEQFF.

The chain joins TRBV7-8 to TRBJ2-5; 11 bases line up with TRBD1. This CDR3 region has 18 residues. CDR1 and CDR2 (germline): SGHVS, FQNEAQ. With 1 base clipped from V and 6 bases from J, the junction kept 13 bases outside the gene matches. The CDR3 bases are TGTGCCAGCAGCTTAGTTTCATCGGGACAGGGGGGAAGGAAGACCCAGTACTTC. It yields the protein CASSLVSSGQGGRKTQYF. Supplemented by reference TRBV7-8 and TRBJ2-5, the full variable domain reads GAGVSQSPRYKVAKRGQDVALRCDPISGHVSLFWYQQALGQGPEFLTYFQNEAQLDKSGLPSDRFFAERPEGSVSTLKIQRTQQEDSAVYLCASSLVSSGQGGRKTQYFGPGTRLLVL.

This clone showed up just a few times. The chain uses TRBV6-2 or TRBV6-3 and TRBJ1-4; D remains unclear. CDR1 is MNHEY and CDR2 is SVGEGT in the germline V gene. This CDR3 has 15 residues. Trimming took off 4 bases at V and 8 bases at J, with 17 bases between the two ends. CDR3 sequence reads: CASSSPNPRWEKLFF. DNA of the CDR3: TGTGCCAGCAGTTCGCCAAACCCTAGGTGGGAAAAACTGTTTTTT.

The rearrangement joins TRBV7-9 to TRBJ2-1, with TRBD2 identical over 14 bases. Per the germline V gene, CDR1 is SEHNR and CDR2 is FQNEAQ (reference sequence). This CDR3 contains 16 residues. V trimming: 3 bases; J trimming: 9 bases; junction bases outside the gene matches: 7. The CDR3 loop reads CASSLGGLAGAREQFF. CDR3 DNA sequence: TGTGCCAGCAGCTTGGGGGGACTAGCGGGAGCGCGTGAGCAGTTCTTC.

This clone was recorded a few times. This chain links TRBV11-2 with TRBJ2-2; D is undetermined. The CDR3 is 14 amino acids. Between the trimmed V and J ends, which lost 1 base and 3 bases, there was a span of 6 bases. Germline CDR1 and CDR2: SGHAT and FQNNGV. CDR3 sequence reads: CASSLGRYTGELFF. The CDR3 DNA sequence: TGTGCCAGCAGCTTAGGTAGATACACCGGGGAGCTGTTTTTT. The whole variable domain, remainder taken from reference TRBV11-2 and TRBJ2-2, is EAGVAQSPRYKIIEKRQSVAFWCNPISGHATLYWYQQILGQGPKLLIQFQNNGVVDDSQLPKDRFSAERLKGVDSTLKIQPAKLEDSAVYLCASSLGRYTGELFFGEGSRLTVL.

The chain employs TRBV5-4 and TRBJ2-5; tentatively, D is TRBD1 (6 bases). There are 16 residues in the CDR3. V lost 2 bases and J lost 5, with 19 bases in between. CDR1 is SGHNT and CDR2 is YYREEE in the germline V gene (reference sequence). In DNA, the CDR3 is TGTGCCAGCAGCTTCTCTGGGTCTATTACAGGGGAGACCCAGTACTTC. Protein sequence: CASSFSGSITGETQYF.

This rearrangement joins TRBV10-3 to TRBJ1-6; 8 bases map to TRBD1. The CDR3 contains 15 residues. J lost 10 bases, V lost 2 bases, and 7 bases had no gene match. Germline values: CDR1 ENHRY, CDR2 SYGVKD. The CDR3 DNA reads TGTGCCATCAGTGAGGAGACAGGGGTAGACTCACCCCTCCACTTT. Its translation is CAISEETGVDSPLHF.

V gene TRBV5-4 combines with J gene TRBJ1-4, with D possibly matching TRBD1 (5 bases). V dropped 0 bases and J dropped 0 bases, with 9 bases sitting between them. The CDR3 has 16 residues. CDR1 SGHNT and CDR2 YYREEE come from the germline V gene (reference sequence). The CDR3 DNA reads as TGTGCCAGCAGCTTGGGGGCGGGGGCAACTAATGAAAAACTGTTTTTT. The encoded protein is CASSLGAGATNEKLFF.

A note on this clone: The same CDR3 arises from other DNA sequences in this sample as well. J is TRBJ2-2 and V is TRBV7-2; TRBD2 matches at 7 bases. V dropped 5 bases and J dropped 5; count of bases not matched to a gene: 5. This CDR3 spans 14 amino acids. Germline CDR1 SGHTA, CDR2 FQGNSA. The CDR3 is CASSPQAGTGELFF. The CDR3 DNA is TGTGCCAGCAGCCCCCAAGCGGGAACCGGGGAGCTGTTTTTT.